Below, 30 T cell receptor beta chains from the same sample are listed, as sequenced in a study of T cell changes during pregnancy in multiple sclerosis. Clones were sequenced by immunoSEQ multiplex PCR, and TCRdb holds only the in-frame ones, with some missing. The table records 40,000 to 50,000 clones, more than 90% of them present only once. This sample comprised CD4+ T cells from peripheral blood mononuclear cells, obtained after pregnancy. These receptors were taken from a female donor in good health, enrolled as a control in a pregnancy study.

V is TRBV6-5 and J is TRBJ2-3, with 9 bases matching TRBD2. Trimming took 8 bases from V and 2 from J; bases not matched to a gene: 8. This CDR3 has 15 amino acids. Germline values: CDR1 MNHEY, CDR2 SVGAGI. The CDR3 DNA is TGTGCCAGCGGAGCTAGCGGGGAACTCACAGATACGCAGTATTTT. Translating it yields CASGASGELTDTQYF.

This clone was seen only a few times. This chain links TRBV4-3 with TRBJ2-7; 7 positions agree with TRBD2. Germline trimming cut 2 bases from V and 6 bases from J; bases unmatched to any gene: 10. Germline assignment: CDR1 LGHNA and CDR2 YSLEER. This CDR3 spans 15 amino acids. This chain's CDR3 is CASSQLRAGLGEQYF. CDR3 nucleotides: TGCGCCAGCAGCCAACTCCGAGCGGGATTAGGCGAGCAGTACTTC.

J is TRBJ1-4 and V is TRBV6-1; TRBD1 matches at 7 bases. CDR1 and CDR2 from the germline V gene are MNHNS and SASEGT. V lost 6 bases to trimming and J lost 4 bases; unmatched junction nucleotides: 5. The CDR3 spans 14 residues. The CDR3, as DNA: TGTGCCAGCAGCGCCGGGACAGTTAATGAAAAACTGTTTTTT. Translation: CASSAGTVNEKLFF.

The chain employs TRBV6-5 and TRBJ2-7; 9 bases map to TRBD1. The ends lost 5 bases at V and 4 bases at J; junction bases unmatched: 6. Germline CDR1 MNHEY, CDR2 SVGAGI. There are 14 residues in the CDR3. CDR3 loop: CASSRQGGEYEQYF. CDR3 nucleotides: TGTGCCAGCAGTAGACAGGGGGGGGAGTACGAGCAGTACTTC.

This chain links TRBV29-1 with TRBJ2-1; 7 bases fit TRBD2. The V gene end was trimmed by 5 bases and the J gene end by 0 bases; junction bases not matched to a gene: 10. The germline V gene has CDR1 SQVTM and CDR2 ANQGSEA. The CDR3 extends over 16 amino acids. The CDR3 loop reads CSVRVGGSSSYNEQFF. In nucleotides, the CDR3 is TGCAGCGTTAGGGTGGGGGGGTCTAGCTCCTACAATGAGCAGTTCTTC.

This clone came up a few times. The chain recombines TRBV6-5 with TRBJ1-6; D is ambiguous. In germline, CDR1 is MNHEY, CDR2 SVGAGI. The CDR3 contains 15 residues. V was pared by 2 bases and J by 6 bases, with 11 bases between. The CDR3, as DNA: TGTGCCAGCAGTTACACGCGTCCCTTTAATTCACCCCTCCACTTT. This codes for CASSYTRPFNSPLHF.

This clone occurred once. The CDR3 protein is CAISESGTGADYTF. The CDR3 DNA sequence: TGTGCCATCAGTGAGTCGGGGACAGGGGCAGACTACACCTTC. The rearrangement links TRBV10-3 to TRBJ1-2; 10 bases agree with TRBD1. The CDR3 has 14 amino acids. Germline V CDR1 and CDR2: ENHRY, SYGVKD. V shed 0 bases, J shed 10 bases, and the junction held 5 bases outside the gene matches.

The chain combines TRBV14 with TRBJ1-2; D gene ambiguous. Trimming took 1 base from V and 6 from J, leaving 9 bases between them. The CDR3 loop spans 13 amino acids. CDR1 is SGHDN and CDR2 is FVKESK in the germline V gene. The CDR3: CASSQGFRDGYTF. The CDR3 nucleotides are TGTGCCAGCAGCCAAGGATTTAGAGATGGCTACACCTTC.

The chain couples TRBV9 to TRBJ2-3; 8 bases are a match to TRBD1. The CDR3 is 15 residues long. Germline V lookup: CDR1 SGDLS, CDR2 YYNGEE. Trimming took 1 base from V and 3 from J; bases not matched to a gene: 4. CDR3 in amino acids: CASSVNQGATDTQYF. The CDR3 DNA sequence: TGTGCCAGCAGCGTAAATCAGGGGGCGACAGATACGCAGTATTTT.

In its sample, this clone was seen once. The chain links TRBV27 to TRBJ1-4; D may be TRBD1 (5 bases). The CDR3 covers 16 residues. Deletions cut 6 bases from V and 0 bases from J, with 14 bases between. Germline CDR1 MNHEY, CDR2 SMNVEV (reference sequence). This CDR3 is CASRLGGVATNEKLFF. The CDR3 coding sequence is TGTGCCAGCAGGTTGGGGGGTGTTGCAACTAATGAAAAACTGTTTTTT.

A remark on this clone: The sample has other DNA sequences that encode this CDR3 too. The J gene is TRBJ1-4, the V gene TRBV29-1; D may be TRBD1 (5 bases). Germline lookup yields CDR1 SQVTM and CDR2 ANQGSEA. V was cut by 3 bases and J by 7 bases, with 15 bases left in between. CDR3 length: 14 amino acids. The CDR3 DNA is TGCAGCGTTGATTCCCCGGGGGGGGGTGAAAAACTGTTTTTT. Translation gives CSVDSPGGGEKLFF.

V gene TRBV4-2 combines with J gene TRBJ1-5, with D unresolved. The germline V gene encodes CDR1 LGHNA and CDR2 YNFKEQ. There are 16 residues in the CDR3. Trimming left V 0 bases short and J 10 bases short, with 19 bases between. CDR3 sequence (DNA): TGTGCCAGCAGCCAAGAAGTGACTTACCGCCGAGGTCCCCAGCATTTT. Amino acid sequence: CASSQEVTYRRGPQHF.

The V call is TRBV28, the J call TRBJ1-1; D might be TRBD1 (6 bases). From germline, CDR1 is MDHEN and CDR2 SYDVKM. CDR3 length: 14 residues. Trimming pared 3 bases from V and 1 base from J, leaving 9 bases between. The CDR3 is CASSLGTPNTEAFF. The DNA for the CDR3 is TGTGCCAGCAGTTTGGGGACACCGAACACTGAAGCTTTCTTT. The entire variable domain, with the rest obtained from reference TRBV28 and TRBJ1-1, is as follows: DVKVTQSSRYLVKRTGEKVFLECVQDMDHENMFWYRQDPGLGLRLIYFSYDVKMKEKGDIPEGYSVSREKKERFSLILESASTNQTSMYLCASSLGTPNTEAFFGQGTRLTVV.

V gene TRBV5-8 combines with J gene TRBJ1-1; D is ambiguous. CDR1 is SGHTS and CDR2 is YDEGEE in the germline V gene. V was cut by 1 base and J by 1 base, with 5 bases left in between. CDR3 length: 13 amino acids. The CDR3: CASSLSKNTEAFF. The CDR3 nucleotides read TGTGCCAGCAGCTTGTCAAAGAACACTGAAGCTTTCTTT.

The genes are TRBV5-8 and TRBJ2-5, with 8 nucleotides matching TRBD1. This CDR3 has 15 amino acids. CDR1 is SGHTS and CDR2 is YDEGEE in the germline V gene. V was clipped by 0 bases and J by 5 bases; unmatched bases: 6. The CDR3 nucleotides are TGTGCCAGCAGCTTGGCCCAGGGGGCAGGGGAGACCCAGTACTTC. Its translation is CASSLAQGAGETQYF.

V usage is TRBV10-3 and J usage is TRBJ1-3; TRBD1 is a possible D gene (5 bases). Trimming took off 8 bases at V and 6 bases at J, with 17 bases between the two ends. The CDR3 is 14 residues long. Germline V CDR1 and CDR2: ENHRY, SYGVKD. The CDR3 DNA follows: TGTGCCATCCGCGGGGCGACCAAAGAAAACACCATATATTTT. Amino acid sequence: CAIRGATKENTIYF.

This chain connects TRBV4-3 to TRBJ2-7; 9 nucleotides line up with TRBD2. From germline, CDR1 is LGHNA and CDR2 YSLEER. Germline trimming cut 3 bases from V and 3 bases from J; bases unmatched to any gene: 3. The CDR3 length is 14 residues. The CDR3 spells CASSHDSGSYEQYF. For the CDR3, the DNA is TGCGCCAGCAGCCACGATAGCGGGAGCTACGAGCAGTACTTC.

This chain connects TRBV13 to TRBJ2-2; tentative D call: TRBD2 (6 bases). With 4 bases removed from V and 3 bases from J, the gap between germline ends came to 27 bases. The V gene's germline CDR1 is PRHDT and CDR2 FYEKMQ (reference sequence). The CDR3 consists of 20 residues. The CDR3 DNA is TGTGCCAGCAGCTCTTTAACTACTAAAGCGGGCGCCGGGTACACCGGGGAGCTGTTTTTT. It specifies CASSSLTTKAGAGYTGELFF.

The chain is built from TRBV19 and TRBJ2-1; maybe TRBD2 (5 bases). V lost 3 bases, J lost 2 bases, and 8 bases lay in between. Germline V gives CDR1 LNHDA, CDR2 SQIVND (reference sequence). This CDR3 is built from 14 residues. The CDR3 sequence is CASSIGEAYNEQFF. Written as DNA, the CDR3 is TGTGCCAGTAGTATCGGGGAAGCCTACAATGAGCAGTTCTTC.

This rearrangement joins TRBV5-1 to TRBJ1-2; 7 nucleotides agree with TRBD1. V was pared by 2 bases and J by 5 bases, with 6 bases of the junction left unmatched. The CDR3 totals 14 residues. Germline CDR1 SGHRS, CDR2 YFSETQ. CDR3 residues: CASSLGGQLYGYTF. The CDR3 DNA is TGCGCCAGCAGCTTAGGGGGACAGCTTTATGGCTACACCTTC.

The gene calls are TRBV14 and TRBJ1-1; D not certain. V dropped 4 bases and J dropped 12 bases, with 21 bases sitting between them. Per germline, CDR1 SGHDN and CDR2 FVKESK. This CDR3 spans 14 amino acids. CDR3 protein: CASSLRLGLPVTFF. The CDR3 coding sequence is TGTGCCAGCAGCCTAAGGTTGGGCCTCCCAGTAACTTTCTTT. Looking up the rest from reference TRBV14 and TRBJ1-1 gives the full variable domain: EAGVTQFPSHSVIEKGQTVTLRCDPISGHDNLYWYRRVMGKEIKFLLHFVKESKQDESGMPNNRFLAERTGGTYSTLKVQPAELEDSGVYFCASSLRLGLPVTFFGQGTRLTVV.

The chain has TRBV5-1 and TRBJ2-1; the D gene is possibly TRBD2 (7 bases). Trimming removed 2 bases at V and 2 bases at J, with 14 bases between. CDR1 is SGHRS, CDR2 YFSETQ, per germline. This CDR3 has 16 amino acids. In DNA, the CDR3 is TGCGCCAGCAGCTTAGGGGGGGCCTCTCCCTACAATGAGCAGTTCTTC. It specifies CASSLGGASPYNEQFF.

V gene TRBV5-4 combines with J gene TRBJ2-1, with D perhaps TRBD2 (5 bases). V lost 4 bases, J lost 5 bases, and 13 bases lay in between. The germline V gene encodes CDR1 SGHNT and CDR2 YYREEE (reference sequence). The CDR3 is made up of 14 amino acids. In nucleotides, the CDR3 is TGTGCCAGCAGCGACTACGACCCGAACAATGAGCAGTTCTTC. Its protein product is CASSDYDPNNEQFF.

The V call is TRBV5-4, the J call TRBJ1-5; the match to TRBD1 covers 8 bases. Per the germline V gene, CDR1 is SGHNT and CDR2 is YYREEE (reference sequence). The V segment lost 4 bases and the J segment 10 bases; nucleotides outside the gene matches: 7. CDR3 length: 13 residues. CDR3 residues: CASSPGTGSPQHF. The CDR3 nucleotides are TGTGCCAGCAGCCCCGGGACAGGTTCACCCCAGCATTTT. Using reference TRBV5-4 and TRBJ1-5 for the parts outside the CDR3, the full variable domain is ETGVTQSPTHLIKTRGQQVTLRCSSQSGHNTVSWYQQALGQGPQFIFQYYREEENGRGNFPPRFSGLQFPNYSSELNVNALELDDSALYLCASSPGTGSPQHFGDGTRLSIL.

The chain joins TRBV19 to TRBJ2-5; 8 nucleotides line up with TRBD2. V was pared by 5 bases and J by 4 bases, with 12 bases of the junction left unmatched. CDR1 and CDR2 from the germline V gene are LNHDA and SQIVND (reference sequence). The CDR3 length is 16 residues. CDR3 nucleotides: TGTGCCAGTAGTCCTCCCGGACTAGCTGGGGGAGAGACCCAGTACTTC. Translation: CASSPPGLAGGETQYF.

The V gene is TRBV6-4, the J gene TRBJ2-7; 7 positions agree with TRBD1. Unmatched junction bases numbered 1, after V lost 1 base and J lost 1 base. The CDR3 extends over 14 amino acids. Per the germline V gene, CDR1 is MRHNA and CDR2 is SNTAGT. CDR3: CASSDWDRSYEQYF. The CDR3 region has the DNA TGTGCCAGCAGTGACTGGGACAGATCCTACGAGCAGTACTTC.

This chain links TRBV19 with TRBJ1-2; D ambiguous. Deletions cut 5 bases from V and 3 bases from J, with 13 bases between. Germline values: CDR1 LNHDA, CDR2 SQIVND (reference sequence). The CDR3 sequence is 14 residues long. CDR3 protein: CASSLQPKYYGYTF. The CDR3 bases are TGTGCCAGTAGTTTACAGCCGAAATACTATGGCTACACCTTC.

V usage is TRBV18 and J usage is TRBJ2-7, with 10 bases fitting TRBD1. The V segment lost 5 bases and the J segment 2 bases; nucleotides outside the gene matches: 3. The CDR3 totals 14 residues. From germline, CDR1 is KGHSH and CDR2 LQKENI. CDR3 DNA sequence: TGTGCCAGCTCAGGACAGGGGGACCCCTACGAGCAGTACTTC. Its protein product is CASSGQGDPYEQYF.

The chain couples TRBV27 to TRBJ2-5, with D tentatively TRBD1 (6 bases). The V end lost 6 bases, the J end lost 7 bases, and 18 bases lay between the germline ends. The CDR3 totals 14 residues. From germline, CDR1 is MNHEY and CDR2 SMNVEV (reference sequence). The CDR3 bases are TGTGCCAGCAGCGTCGGGACACGGGCTCGGACCCAGTACTTC. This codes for CASSVGTRARTQYF.

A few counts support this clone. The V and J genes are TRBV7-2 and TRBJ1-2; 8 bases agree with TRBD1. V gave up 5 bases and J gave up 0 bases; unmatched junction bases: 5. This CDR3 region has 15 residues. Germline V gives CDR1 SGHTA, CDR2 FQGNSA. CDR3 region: CASSPRTGPNYGYTF. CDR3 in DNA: TGTGCCAGCAGCCCGAGGACAGGGCCTAACTATGGCTACACCTTC.